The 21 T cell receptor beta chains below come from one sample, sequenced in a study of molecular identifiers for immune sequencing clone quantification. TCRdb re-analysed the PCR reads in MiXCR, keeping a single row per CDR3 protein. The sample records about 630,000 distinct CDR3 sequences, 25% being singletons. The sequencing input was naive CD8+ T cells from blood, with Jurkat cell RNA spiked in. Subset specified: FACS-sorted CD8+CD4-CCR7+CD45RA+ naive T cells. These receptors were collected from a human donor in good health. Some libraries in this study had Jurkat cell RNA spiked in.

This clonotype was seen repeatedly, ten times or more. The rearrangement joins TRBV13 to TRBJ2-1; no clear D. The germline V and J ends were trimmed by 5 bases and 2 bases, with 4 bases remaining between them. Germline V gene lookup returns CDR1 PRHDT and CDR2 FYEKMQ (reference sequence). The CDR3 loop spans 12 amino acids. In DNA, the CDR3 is TGTGCCAGCAGCGACCCCTACAATGAGCAGTTCTTC. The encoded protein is CASSDPYNEQFF.

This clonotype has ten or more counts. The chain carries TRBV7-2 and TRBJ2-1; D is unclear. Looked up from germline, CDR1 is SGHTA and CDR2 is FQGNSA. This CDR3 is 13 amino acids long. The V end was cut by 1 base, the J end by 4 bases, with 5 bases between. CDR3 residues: CASSLDVYNEQFF. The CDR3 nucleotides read TGTGCCAGCAGCTTAGACGTATACAATGAGCAGTTCTTC.

The CDR3 DNA sequence: TGTGCCAGCAGCGGGGACAGGGGGCCCCAAGAGACCCAGTACTTC. Amino acid sequence: CASSGDRGPQETQYF. J is TRBJ2-5 and V is TRBV27; 12 bases are shared with TRBD1. V shed 6 bases, J shed 1 base, and the junction held 3 bases outside the gene matches. Germline V gene lookup returns CDR1 MNHEY and CDR2 SMNVEV (reference sequence). The CDR3 has 15 residues.

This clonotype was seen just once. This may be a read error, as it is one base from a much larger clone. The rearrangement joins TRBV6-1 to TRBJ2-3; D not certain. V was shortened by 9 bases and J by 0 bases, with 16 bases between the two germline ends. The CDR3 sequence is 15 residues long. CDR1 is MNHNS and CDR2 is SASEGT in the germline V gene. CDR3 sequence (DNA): TGTGCCAGTCCCTCGGGCACTTCTAGCACAGATACGCAGTATTTT. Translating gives CASPSGTSSTDTQYF.

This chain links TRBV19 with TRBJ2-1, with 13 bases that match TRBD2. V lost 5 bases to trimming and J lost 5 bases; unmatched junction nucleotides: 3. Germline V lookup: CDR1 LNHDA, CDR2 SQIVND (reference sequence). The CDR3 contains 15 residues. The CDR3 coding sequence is TGTGCCAGTAGTCGCGGGACTAGCGGGAACAATGAGCAGTTCTTC. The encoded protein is CASSRGTSGNNEQFF.

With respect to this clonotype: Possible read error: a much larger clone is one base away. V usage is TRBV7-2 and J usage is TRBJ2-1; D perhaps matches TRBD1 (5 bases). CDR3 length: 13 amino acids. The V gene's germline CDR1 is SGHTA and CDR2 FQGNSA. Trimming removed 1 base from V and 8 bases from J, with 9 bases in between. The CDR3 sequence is CASSLGQYDEQFF. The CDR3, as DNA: TGTGCCAGCAGCTTAGGACAGTACGATGAGCAGTTCTTC.

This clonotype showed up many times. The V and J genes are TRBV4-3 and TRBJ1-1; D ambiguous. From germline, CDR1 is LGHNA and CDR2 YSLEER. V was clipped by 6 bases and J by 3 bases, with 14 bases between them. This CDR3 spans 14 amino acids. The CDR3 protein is CASRSGSADTEAFF. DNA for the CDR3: TGCGCCAGCAGGAGTGGTTCGGCGGACACTGAAGCTTTCTTT.

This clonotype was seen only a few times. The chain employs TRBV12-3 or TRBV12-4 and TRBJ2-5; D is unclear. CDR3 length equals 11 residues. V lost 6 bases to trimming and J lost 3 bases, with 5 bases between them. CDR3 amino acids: CASRGKETQYF. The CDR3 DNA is TGTGCCAGCAGGGGAAAAGAGACCCAGTACTTC.

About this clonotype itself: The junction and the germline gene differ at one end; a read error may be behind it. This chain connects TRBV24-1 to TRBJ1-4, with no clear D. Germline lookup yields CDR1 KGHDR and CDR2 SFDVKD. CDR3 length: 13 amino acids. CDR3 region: CATSTATNEKLIF. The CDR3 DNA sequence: TGTGCCACCTCCACAGCAACTAATGAAAAACTGATTTTT.

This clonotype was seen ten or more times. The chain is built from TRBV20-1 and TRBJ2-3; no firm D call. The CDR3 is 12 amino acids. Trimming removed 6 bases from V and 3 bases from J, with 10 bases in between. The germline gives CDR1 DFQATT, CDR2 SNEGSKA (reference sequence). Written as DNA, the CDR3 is TGCAGTGCGATTAACTTAACAGATACGCAGTATTTT. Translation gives CSAINLTDTQYF.

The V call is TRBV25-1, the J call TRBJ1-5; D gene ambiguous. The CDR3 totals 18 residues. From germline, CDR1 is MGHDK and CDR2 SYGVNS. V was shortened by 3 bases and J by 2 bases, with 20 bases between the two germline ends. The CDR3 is CASSDPRLVEDGNQPQHF. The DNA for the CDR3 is TGTGCCAGCAGTGATCCGAGACTTGTGGAGGATGGCAATCAGCCCCAGCATTTT.

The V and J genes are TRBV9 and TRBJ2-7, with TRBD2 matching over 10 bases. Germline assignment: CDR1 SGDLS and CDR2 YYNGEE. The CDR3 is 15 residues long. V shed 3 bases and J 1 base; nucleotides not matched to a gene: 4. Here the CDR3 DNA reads TGTGCCAGCAGCGACCCTAGCGGGAGTTCCTACGAGCAGTACTTC. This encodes CASSDPSGSSYEQYF.

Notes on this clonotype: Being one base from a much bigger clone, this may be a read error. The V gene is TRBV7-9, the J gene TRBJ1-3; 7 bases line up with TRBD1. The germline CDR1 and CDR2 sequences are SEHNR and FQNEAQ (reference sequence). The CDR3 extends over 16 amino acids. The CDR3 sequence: CGSSLGGTDSGNTIYF. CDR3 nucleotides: TGTGGCAGCAGCTTAGGCGGGACAGACTCTGGAAACACCATATATTTT.

The CDR3 DNA sequence: TGTGCCAGCAGCTTAGCGGAAGGGAGTGATCAGCCCCAGCATTTT. It yields the protein CASSLAEGSDQPQHF. The genes are TRBV7-8 and TRBJ1-5; no definite D call. Trimming cost V 0 bases and J 5 bases, with 11 bases left between them. This CDR3 contains 15 residues. Germline V gives CDR1 SGHVS, CDR2 FQNEAQ.

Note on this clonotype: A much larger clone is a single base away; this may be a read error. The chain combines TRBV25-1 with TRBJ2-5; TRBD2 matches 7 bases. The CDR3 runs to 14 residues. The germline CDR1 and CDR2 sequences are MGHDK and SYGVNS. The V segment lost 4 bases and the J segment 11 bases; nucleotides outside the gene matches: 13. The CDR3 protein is CASSGGLEWHEQYF. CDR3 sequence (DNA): TGTGCCAGCAGTGGAGGACTAGAGTGGCATGAGCAGTACTTC.

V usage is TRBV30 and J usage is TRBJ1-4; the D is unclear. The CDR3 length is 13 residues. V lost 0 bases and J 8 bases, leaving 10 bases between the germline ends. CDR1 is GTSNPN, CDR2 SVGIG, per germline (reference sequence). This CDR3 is CAWSVSPGEKLFF. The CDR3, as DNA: TGTGCCTGGAGTGTCTCGCCGGGGGAAAAACTGTTTTTT. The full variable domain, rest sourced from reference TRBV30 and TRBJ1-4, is SQTIHQWPATLVQPVGSPLSLECTVEGTSNPNLYWYRQAAGRGLQLLFYSVGIGQISSEVPQNLSASRPQDRQFILSSKKLLLSDSGFYLCAWSVSPGEKLFFGSGTQLSVL.

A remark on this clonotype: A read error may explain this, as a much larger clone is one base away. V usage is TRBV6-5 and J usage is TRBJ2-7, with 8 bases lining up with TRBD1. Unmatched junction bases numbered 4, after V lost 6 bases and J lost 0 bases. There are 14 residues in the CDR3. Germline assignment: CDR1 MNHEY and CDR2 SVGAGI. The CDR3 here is CASRQGVHSYEQYF. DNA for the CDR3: TGTGCCAGCAGACAGGGGGTACACTCCTACGAGCAGTACTTC.

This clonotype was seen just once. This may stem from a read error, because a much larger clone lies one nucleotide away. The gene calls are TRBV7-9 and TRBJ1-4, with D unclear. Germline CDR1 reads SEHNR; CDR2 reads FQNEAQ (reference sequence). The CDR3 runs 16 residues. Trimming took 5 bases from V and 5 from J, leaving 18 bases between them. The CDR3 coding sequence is TGTGCCAGCAGCCCCCCCACCGAAGTAGCAAATGAAAAACTGTTTTTT. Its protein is CASSPPTEVANEKLFF. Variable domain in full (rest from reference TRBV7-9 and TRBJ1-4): DTGVSQNPRHKITKRGQNVTFRCDPISEHNRLYWYRQTLGQGPEFLTYFQNEAQLEKSRLLSDRFSAERPKGSFSTLEIQRTEQGDSAMYLCASSPPTEVANEKLFFGSGTQLSVL.

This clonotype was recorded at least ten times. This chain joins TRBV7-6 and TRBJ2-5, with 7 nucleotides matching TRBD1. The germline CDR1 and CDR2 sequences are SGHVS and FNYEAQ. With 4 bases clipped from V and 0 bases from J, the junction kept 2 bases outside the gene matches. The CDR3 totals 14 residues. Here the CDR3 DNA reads TGTGCCAGCAGCTCCAGGGGGTACCAAGAGACCCAGTACTTC. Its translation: CASSSRGYQETQYF.

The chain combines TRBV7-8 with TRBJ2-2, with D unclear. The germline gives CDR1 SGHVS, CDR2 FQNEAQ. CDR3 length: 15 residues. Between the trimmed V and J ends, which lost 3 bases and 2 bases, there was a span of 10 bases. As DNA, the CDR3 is TGTGCCAGCAGCTTCGTCCAGGCAAACACCGGGGAGCTGTTTTTT. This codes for CASSFVQANTGELFF.

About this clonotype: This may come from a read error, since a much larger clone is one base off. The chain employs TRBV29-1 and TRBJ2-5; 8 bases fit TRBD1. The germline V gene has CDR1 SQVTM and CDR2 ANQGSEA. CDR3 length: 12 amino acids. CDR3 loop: CSVSGQGGTRYF. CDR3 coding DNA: TGCAGCGTTTCCGGACAGGGCGGGACCCGGTACTTC.